A selection of T cell receptor beta chains follows, all from one sample in a study of control samples from healthy donors and cancer patients. Profiled with immunoSEQ multiplex PCR; TCRdb holds only in-frame clones, not every one. Of about 110,000 clones in the sample, 70% to 85% were seen once. Sequencing input: blood. Receptor source: a man younger than 35 in good health. Each CDR3 is given with its conserved first and last residue. The D gene is left open where the match is weak. Only some rows state a clone size, as once, few, many or a class for expanded clones.

TRBJ1-3 | . | once | 13 | TRBV27 | CASSFRSGSTIYF | TGTGCCAGCAGTTTTCGGTCGGGGTCCACCATATATTTT
TRBJ2-5 | . | . | 13 | TRBV11-1 | CASSFLLEETQYF | TGTGCCAGCAGCTTTTTATTGGAGGAGACCCAGTACTTC
TRBJ1-5 | . | . | 14 | TRBV6-5 | CASSRQYSNQPQHF | TGTGCCAGCAGTAGACAGTATAGCAATCAGCCCCAGCATTTT
TRBJ2-5 | TRBD2 | . | 16 | TRBV7-2 | CASSLGLAGGMKTQYF | TGTGCCAGCAGCTTGGGACTAGCGGGGGGTATGAAGACCCAGTACTTC
TRBJ1-4 | . | . | 18 | TRBV7-6 | CASSSDPQGLGTNEKLFF | TGTGCCAGCAGCTCCGATCCACAGGGTTTAGGCACTAATGAAAAACTGTTTTTT
TRBJ2-5 | . | . | 13 | TRBV12-3/TRBV12-4 | CASSLGTEETQYF | TGTGCCAGCAGTTTAGGGACAGAAGAGACCCAGTACTTC
TRBJ2-5 | . | . | 17 | TRBV5-4 | CASSLDEGRVYQETQYF | TGTGCCAGCAGCCTTGACGAAGGAAGAGTGTACCAAGAGACCCAGTACTTC
TRBJ1-1 | . | . | 16 | TRBV9 | CASSVGGRGVNTEAFF | TGTGCCAGCAGCGTAGGTGGAAGGGGAGTGAACACTGAAGCTTTCTTT
TRBJ2-5 | TRBD1 | . | 13 | TRBV30 | CAWGIGGLKTQYF | TGTGCCTGGGGAATAGGGGGCCTTAAGACCCAGTACTTC
TRBJ2-7 | TRBD2 | . | 15 | TRBV5-5 | CASSPFGGGSYEQYF | TGTGCCAGCAGCCCCTTTGGGGGGGGGAGCTACGAGCAGTACTTC
TRBJ1-1 | . | . | 11 | TRBV29-1 | CSVEESEKAFF | TGCAGCGTTGAAGAATCGGAAAAAGCTTTCTTT
TRBJ1-2 | TRBD1 | . | 17 | TRBV7-8 | CASSLGTGVTFNYGYTF | TGTGCCAGCAGCTTAGGGACAGGGGTCACCTTTAACTATGGCTACACCTTC
TRBJ2-3 | TRBD1 | . | 16 | TRBV29-1 | CSVEDQRTGGTDTQYF | TGCAGCGTTGAAGATCAGCGGACAGGGGGCACAGATACGCAGTATTTT
TRBJ1-1 | . | . | 13 | TRBV12-3/TRBV12-4 | CASNRGPQTEAFF | TGTGCCAGCAATCGGGGACCGCAGACTGAAGCTTTCTTT
TRBJ1-1 | TRBD1 | . | 14 | TRBV6-5 | CASRDRDRGPAAFF | TGTGCCAGCAGGGACCGGGACAGGGGTCCGGCGGCTTTCTTT
TRBJ2-3 | . | . | 15 | TRBV11-2 | CASSLQQGVTDTQYF | TGTGCCAGCAGCTTACAGCAGGGAGTTACAGATACGCAGTATTTT
TRBJ2-2 | TRBD1 | . | 15 | TRBV7-2 | CASSAGGANTGELFF | TGTGCCAGCAGCGCAGGGGGCGCGAACACCGGGGAGCTGTTTTTT
TRBJ1-2 | . | . | 12 | TRBV30 | CAWEDINYGYTF | TGTGCCTGGGAGGACATAAACTATGGCTACACCTTC